The clone carrying this T cell receptor beta chain was seen a few times. Germline lookup yields CDR1 SQVTM and CDR2 ANQGSEA. CDR3 length: 14 residues. The germline V and J ends were trimmed by 6 bases and 0 bases, with 12 bases remaining between them. This sample is part of a study of beta chain features in type 1 diabetes. Expressed TCRB transcripts were sequenced after all isolated RNA was converted to cDNA. This table comes from immunoSEQ multiplex PCR, and its TCRdb copy is limited to in-frame clones, with some not included. The sample holds a few hundred thousand clones, roughly 12% seen once. J is TRBJ2-4 and V is TRBV29-1; TRBD1 might be the D (6 bases). The receptor was derived from a man aged 18 to 29 in good health. The specimen sequenced was naive CD4+ T cells from blood. The CDR3: CSVDTGLAKNIQYF. The CDR3 bases are TGCAGCGTAGATACAGGGTTAGCCAAAAACATTCAGTACTTC.